These T cell receptor beta chains were read from a single sample in a study of shared clonotypes between healthy human individuals. TCRdb keeps only in-frame clones here, not all; method: immunoSEQ multiplex PCR. Here the sample spans about 1,800,000 clones, about 95% being singletons. Sequenced sample: naive CD8+ T cells sorted from blood. These receptors all stem from a man aged 18 to 29 in good health. Each CDR3 is given with its conserved first and last residue. D genes are given only for firm matches. Rows give clone size only sometimes, using once, few, many, or a class for an expanded clone.

V gene,clone size,J gene,D gene,CDR3 length,CDR3 DNA,CDR3 protein
TRBV4-3,-,TRBJ1-1,-,14,TGCGCCAGCAGCCAAGATCGTTTCTACACTGAAGCTTTCTTT,CASSQDRFYTEAFF
TRBV6-1,-,TRBJ2-3,-,12,TGTGCCAGCAGGGCCCTCACAGATACGCAGTATTTT,CASRALTDTQYF
TRBV6-1,-,TRBJ1-1,-,15,TGTGCCAGCAGTGAACCGGGACGGCTGAACACTGAAGCTTTCTTT,CASSEPGRLNTEAFF
TRBV5-6,-,TRBJ2-7,-,16,TGTGCCAGCAGCTTGTCTTTTGCGGGAAACGCCTACGAGCAGTACTTC,CASSLSFAGNAYEQYF
TRBV27,-,TRBJ1-2,-,17,TGTGCCAGCAGTTCCTCGGACTATACCGTCAAAGGGAATGGCTACACCTTC,CASSSSDYTVKGNGYTF
TRBV6-5,-,TRBJ2-7,-,13,TGTGCCAGCCGGATTACAGGAGATTACGAGCAGTACTTC,CASRITGDYEQYF
TRBV2,-,TRBJ2-1,-,13,TGTGCCAGCAGTCCGGAATCCTACAATGAGCAGTTCTTC,CASSPESYNEQFF
TRBV7-9,-,TRBJ2-1,TRBD2,16,TGTGCCAGCAGCCCCGCCGCGGGGGAGAACTACAATGAGCAGTTCTTC,CASSPAAGENYNEQFF
TRBV5-1,-,TRBJ2-1,TRBD1,15,TGCGCCAGCAGCCAATATAGACAGGGCGATGGTGAGCAGTTCTTC,CASSQYRQGDGEQFF
TRBV10-1,-,TRBJ2-3,TRBD2,15,TGCGCCAGCAGCCTCACTAGCGGGGGCACAGATACGCAGTATTTT,CASSLTSGGTDTQYF
TRBV4-1,-,TRBJ1-2,-,14,TGCGCCAGCAGCCAGGTTGGAGGAGACTATGGCTACACCTTC,CASSQVGGDYGYTF
TRBV4-2,-,TRBJ1-2,TRBD1,14,TGTGCCAGCAGCCAAGATCGACAGGGGGATGGCTACACCTTC,CASSQDRQGDGYTF
TRBV6-1,-,TRBJ2-3,-,14,TGTGCCAGCAGTGATTGGGAGGGGGCAGATACGCAGTATTTT,CASSDWEGADTQYF
TRBV5-4,-,TRBJ1-1,-,16,TGTGCCAGCAGCTTGGAAGGGGCAGGGGTATTAACTGAAGCTTTCTTT,CASSLEGAGVLTEAFF
TRBV15,-,TRBJ2-3,-,13,TGTGCCACCAGCAGAGATTCCACAGATACGCAGTATTTT,CATSRDSTDTQYF
TRBV11-3,-,TRBJ2-3,-,14,TGTGCCAGCAGCTTACCTAGGGGCACAGATACGCAGTATTTT,CASSLPRGTDTQYF
TRBV10-1,-,TRBJ2-7,-,15,TGCGCCAGCAGTGAGTCGAGCGTCGGAGCCTACGAGCAGTACTTC,CASSESSVGAYEQYF
TRBV5-6,-,TRBJ2-1,TRBD1,14,TGTGCCAGCAGCTGGGGGACAGGGGGTAATGAGCAGTTCTTC,CASSWGTGGNEQFF
TRBV11-2,-,TRBJ2-3,TRBD2,17,TGTGCCAGCAGCCCGGGACTAGCGGGGGGGCTCACGAATACGCAGTATTTT,CASSPGLAGGLTNTQYF
TRBV30,-,TRBJ1-3,TRBD1,15,TGTGCCTGGAATCAGGGGGTCTCCTCTGGAAACACCATATATTTT,CAWNQGVSSGNTIYF
TRBV10-1,-,TRBJ2-3,-,11,TGCGCCAGCAGCGACAGCTATACGCAGTATTTT,CASSDSYTQYF
TRBV11-2,once,TRBJ1-1,TRBD1,17,TGTGCCAGCAGACATGGACAGGGGCAAGGGGAGAACACTGAAGCTTTCTTT,CASRHGQGQGENTEAFF
TRBV13,-,TRBJ2-7,-,13,TGTGCCAGCAGTTACGTATCCTCCTACGAGCAGTACTTC,CASSYVSSYEQYF
TRBV29-1,-,TRBJ2-1,TRBD2,22,TGCAGCGTTGAACCGGGACTAGCGGGAGGACCAGCCATCCTAAAGGACTACAATGAGCAGTTCTTC,CSVEPGLAGGPAILKDYNEQFF
TRBV7-9,-,TRBJ2-1,-,14,TGTGCCAGCACCAACACGGCAGCCTACAATGAGCAGTTCTTC,CASTNTAAYNEQFF
TRBV27,-,TRBJ2-3,-,15,TGTGCCAGCAGTTCCCGGGACCTACGCACAGATACGCAGTATTTT,CASSSRDLRTDTQYF
TRBV11-1,-,TRBJ2-5,-,15,TGTGCCAGCAGCTTAGCATCCGGGTTGGGAGAGACCCAGTACTTC,CASSLASGLGETQYF
TRBV20-1,-,TRBJ2-7,-,10,TGCAGTGCTAGTGGAGGCGAGCAGTACTTC,CSASGGEQYF
TRBV7-2,-,TRBJ2-7,TRBD1,15,TGTGCCAGCAGCTCTCTCGACAGGGGGCTGCACGAGCAGTACTTC,CASSSLDRGLHEQYF
TRBV7-9,-,TRBJ1-2,TRBD1,15,TGTGCCAGCAGCTTAGGACAGGGGGTCCCGTATGGCTACACCTTC,CASSLGQGVPYGYTF
TRBV5-6,-,TRBJ2-2,TRBD2,16,TGTGCCAGCAGCTCAGGGGTAGCGGGAGCCACCGGGGAGCTGTTTTTT,CASSSGVAGATGELFF
TRBV10-3,-,TRBJ1-1,-,10,TGTGCCATAGCAAACACTGAAGCTTTCTTT,CAIANTEAFF
TRBV19,-,TRBJ1-5,-,14,TGTGCCAGTAGTTTGAGTGCCGGCAATCAGCCCCAGCATTTT,CASSLSAGNQPQHF
TRBV5-4,-,TRBJ1-2,-,14,TGTGCCAGCAGCTCGTTGGACCGTGACTATGGCTACACCTTC,CASSSLDRDYGYTF
TRBV9,-,TRBJ2-7,-,14,TGTGCCAGCAGCGTAGGACAGAGCTCCTACGAGCAGTACTTC,CASSVGQSSYEQYF
TRBV6-1,-,TRBJ1-1,-,15,TGTGCCAGCAGTGAAATGCAGGGGAGGAACACTGAAGCTTTCTTT,CASSEMQGRNTEAFF
TRBV9,-,TRBJ2-1,-,18,TGTGCCAGCAGCGTCCCAGTCGACGACGGTAGCTCCTACAATGAGCAGTTCTTC,CASSVPVDDGSSYNEQFF
TRBV27,once,TRBJ2-7,TRBD1,16,TGTGCCAGCAGTTGGTCGGGGCCGGGACAGAGCTACGAGCAGTACTTC,CASSWSGPGQSYEQYF
TRBV30,-,TRBJ2-2,-,13,TGTGCCTGGATTCCAAAAACCCACCTCGAGCTGTTTTTT,CAWIPKTHLELFF
TRBV4-1,-,TRBJ1-3,-,16,TGCGCCAGCAGCCAAGCTCGAGGGGCGGAGGGAAACACCATATATTTT,CASSQARGAEGNTIYF
TRBV6-6,-,TRBJ2-5,-,11,TGTGCCAGCAGAAGAGGAGAGACCCAGTACTTC,CASRRGETQYF
TRBV28,-,TRBJ2-7,TRBD1,15,TGTGCCAGCAGCCAAGACAGGGGTTGGTCCTACGAGCAGTACTTC,CASSQDRGWSYEQYF
TRBV27,-,TRBJ2-7,-,14,TGTGCCAGCAGTCCCGCAGGGGACGGATACGAGCAGTACTTC,CASSPAGDGYEQYF
TRBV6-1,once,TRBJ1-2,-,16,TGTGCCAGCAGTGAAGCGTCGGTGGTAGGGCCGAATGGCTACACCTTC,CASSEASVVGPNGYTF
TRBV9,-,TRBJ1-6,-,14,TGTGCCAGCAGCGACAGGGACTGGAATTCACCCCTCCACTTT,CASSDRDWNSPLHF
TRBV7-8,-,TRBJ2-7,-,14,TGTGCCAGCAGCTTAGCGCCCTCTACCTACGAGCAGTACTTC,CASSLAPSTYEQYF
TRBV30,-,TRBJ2-1,TRBD1,13,TGTGCCTGGACCCCTACCCCCAGGGGGGAGCAGTTCTTC,CAWTPTPRGEQFF
TRBV5-6,-,TRBJ2-3,TRBD2,13,TGTGCCAGCAGCTTTTGGGGGGGTGATACGCAGTATTTT,CASSFWGGDTQYF
TRBV6-5,-,TRBJ2-6,-,16,TGTGCCAGCAGTTACGCCAAGCCCTCCGGGGCCAACGTCCTGACTTTC,CASSYAKPSGANVLTF
TRBV6-1,once,TRBJ2-1,-,13,TGTGCCGGAGGCACTGCAACGTACAATGAGCAGTTCTTC,CAGGTATYNEQFF
TRBV10-2,-,TRBJ1-5,-,16,TGCGCCAGCAGTGAGTCCCTGGACGAAGGCAATCAGCCCCAGCATTTT,CASSESLDEGNQPQHF